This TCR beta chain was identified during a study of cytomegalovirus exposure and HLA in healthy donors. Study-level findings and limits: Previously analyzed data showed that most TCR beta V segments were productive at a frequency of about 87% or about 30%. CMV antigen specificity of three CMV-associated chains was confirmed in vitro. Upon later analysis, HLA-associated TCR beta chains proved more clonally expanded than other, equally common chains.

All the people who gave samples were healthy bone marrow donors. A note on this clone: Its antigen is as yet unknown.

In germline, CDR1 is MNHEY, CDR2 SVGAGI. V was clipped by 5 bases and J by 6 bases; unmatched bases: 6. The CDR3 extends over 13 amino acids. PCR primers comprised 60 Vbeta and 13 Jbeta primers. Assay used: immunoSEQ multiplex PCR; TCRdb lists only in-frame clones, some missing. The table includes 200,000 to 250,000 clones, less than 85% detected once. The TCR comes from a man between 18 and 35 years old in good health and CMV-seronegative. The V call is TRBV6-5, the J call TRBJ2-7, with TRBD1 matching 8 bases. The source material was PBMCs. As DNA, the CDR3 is TGTGCCAGCAGTCGGGGGCAGGGGGCCGAGCAGTACTTC. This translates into CASSRGQGAEQYF.